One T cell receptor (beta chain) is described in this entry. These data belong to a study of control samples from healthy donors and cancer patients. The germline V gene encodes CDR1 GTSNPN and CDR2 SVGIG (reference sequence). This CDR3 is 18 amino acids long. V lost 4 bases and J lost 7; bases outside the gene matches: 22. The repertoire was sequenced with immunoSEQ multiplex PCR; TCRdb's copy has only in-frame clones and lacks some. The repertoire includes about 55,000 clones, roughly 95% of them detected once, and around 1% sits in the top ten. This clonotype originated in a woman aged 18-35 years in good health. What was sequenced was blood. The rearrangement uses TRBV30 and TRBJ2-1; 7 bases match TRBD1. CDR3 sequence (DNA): TGTGCCTGGATCGACAGGGAGAGAAATTCGTGGAAGCGGAATGAGCAGTTCTTC. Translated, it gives CAWIDRERNSWKRNEQFF.